This T cell receptor (beta chain) was sequenced for a study of blood T cell repertoires in COVID-19. In the original workflow: Using reference gene primer amplification, nucleated cell counts were estimated. The data were produced by immunoSEQ multiplex PCR, yet TCRdb's version contains in-frame clones alone and is incomplete. V, J and clone size are those of that table, while D and trimming were read from the DNA. The data hold some 170,000 clones, with over 85% observed a single time. CDR1 is LNHDA, CDR2 SQIVND, per germline (reference sequence). This CDR3 spans 14 amino acids. The V gene end was trimmed by 4 bases and the J gene end by 7 bases; junction bases not matched to a gene: 5.

Material: peripheral blood. The rearrangement joins TRBV19 to TRBJ2-7; 12 nucleotides agree with TRBD2. The receptor was derived from a man aged 60 to 75 with active or convalescent COVID-19. CDR3 sequence: CASSTGLAGREQYF. As DNA, the CDR3 is TGTGCCAGTAGTACCGGACTAGCGGGGAGGGAGCAGTACTTC.